This TCR beta chain was captured by sequencing in a study of blood T cell repertoires in COVID-19. In the study overall: Some COVID-19 samples were acute and others convalescent; all came from the United States, Italy and Spain.

Measured with immunoSEQ multiplex PCR; TCRdb has only the in-frame clones, and not every one. The repertoire holds about 270,000 clones, roughly nine tenths seen once, with about 3% in the top ten. Recruits, aged roughly 18 to 89 years, lived in 24 US areas. Cohort allocation depended upon clinical history that participants reported. Cohort 3 recovered donors had two negative PCRs, clearance, or symptom resolution. The V gene end was trimmed by 5 bases and the J gene end by 8 bases; junction bases not matched to a gene: 16. Germline assignment: CDR1 SGHAT and CDR2 FQDESV (reference sequence). CDR3 length: 16 amino acids.

This chain uses TRBV11-1 with TRBJ1-1; TRBD1 agrees at 8 bases. This sequence originates from a woman between 45 and 65 years old who had recovered from COVID-19. Sequencing input: PBMCs or T cells enriched from blood (not recorded which). The CDR3 sequence: CASSHRGTGQLLEAFF. CDR3 nucleotides: TGTGCCAGCAGCCATCGTGGGACAGGCCAACTCTTAGAAGCTTTCTTT.